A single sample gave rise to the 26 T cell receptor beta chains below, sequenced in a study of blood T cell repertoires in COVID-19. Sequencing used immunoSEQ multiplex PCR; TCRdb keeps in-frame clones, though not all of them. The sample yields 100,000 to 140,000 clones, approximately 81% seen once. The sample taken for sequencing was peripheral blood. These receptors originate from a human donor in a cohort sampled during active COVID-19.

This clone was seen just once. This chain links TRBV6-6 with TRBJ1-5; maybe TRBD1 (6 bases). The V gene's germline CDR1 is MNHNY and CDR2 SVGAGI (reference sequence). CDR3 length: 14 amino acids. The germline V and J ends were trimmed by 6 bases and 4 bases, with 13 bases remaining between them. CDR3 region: CASSRPGANQPQHF. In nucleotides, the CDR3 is TGTGCCAGCAGCCGCCCAGGGGCGAATCAGCCCCAGCATTTT.

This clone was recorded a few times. The CDR3 DNA sequence: TGCGCCAGCAGCTTGGATATACAGGGGTACGCCGGAAACACCATATATTTT. It is translated as CASSLDIQGYAGNTIYF. The genes are TRBV5-1 and TRBJ1-3; 7 positions match TRBD1. With V trimmed by 0 bases and J by 4 bases, 10 bases remained unmatched. CDR1 is SGHRS and CDR2 is YFSETQ in the germline V gene. The CDR3 contains 17 residues.

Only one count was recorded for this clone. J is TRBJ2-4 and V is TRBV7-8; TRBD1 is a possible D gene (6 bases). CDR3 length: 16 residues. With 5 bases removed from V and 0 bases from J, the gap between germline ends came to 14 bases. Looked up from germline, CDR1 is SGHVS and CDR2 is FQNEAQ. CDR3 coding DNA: TGTGCCAGCAGCCCCGACAGGATCTCAGCCAAAAACATTCAGTACTTC. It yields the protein CASSPDRISAKNIQYF.

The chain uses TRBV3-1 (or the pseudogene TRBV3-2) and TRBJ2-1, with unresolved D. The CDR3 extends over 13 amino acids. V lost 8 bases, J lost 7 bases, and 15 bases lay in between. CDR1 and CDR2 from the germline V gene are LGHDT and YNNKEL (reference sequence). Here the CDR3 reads CASQKPGGNEQFF. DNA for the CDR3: TGTGCCAGCCAGAAGCCGGGTGGTAATGAGCAGTTCTTC.

CDR3: CARAGTIYNEQFF. For the CDR3, the DNA is TGTGCCAGGGCCGGGACTATTTACAATGAGCAGTTCTTC. The chain is built from TRBV19 and TRBJ2-1; TRBD2 matches 7 bases. CDR3 size: 13 residues. The germline V gene has CDR1 LNHDA and CDR2 SQIVND (reference sequence). V dropped 9 bases and J dropped 4; count of bases not matched to a gene: 6.

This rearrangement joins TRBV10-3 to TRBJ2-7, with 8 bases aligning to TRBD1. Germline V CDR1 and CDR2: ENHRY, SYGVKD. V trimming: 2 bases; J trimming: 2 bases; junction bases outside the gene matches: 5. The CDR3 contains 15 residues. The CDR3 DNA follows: TGTGCCATCAGTGAGGGACAGGGAATCACCTACGAGCAGTACGTC. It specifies CAISEGQGITYEQYV.

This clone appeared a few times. The CDR3 region is CASSLLAGAGDTQYF. The CDR3 nucleotides read TGTGCCAGCAGCCTCCTAGCGGGAGCAGGAGATACGCAGTATTTT. The rearrangement joins TRBV4-2 to TRBJ2-3, with 10 bases lining up with TRBD2. V gave up 4 bases and J gave up 5 bases; unmatched junction bases: 6. CDR1 is LGHNA, CDR2 YNFKEQ, per germline. The CDR3 extends over 15 amino acids.

This CDR3 is CASSLTGSYEQYF. CDR3 DNA: TGTGCCAGCAGCCTGACAGGGTCCTACGAGCAGTACTTC. The rearrangement joins TRBV5-4 to TRBJ2-7, with 7 bases fitting TRBD1. The germline V gene encodes CDR1 SGHNT and CDR2 YYREEE (reference sequence). V shed 4 bases and J 1 base; nucleotides not matched to a gene: 2. The CDR3 covers 13 residues.

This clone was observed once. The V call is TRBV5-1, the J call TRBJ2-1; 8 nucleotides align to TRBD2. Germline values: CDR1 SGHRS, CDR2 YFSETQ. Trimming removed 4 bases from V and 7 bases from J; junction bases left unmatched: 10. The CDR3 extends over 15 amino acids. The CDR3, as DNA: TGCGCCAGCAGCCTCGGGACTAGGGGTCTGAATGAGCAGTTCTTC. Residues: CASSLGTRGLNEQFF.

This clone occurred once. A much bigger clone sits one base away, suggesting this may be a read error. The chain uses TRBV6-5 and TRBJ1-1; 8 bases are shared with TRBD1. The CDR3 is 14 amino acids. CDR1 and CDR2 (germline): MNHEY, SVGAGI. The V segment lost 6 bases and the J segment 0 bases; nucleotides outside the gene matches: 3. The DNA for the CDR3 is TGTGCCAGCAGCCCGGGACAGGTGAACACTGAAGCTTTCTTT. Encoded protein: CASSPGQVNTEAFF.

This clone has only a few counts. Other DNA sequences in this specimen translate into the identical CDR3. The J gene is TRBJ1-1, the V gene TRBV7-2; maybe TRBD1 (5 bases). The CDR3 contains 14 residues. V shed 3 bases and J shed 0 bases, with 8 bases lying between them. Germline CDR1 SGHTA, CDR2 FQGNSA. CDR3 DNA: TGTGCCAGCAGCTTGGGGGGAGTGAACACTGAAGCTTTCTTT. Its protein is CASSLGGVNTEAFF.

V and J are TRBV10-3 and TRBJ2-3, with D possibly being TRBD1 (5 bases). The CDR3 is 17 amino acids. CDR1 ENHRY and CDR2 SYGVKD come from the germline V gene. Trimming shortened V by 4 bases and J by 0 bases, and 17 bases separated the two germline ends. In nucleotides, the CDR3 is TGTGCCATCAGTGTCCCAGGGTTAGGCACTAGCACAGATACGCAGTATTTT. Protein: CAISVPGLGTSTDTQYF.

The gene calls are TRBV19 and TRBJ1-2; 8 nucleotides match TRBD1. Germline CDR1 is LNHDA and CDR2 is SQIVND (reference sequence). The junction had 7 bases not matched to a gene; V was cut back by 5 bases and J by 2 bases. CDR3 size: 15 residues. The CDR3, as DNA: TGTGCCAGTAGTTCCCGACAGGGGTCAAACTATGGCTACACCTTC. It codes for CASSSRQGSNYGYTF.

CDR3 residues: CASSQDRGSYNSPLHF. The CDR3 coding sequence is TGTGCCAGCAGCCAGGACAGGGGCTCCTATAATTCACCCCTCCACTTT. The chain is built from TRBV5-6 and TRBJ1-6; 9 positions agree with TRBD1. CDR1 and CDR2 from the germline V gene are SGHDT and YYEEEE. J lost 0 bases, V lost 4 bases, and 2 bases had no gene match. The CDR3 has 16 residues.

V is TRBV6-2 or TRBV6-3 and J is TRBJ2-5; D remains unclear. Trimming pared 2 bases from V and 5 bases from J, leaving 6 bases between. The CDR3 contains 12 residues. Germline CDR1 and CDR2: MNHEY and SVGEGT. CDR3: CASSYDGETQYF. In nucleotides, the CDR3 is TGTGCCAGCAGTTACGATGGCGAGACCCAGTACTTC.

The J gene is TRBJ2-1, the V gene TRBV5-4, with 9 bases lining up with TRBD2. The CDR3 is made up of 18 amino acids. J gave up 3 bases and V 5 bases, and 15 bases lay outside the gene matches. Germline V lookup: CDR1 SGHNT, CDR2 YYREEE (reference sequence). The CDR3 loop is CASRGEFSSGIDYNEQFF. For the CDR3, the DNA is TGTGCCAGCAGGGGGGAATTCTCTAGCGGGATCGACTACAATGAGCAGTTCTTC.

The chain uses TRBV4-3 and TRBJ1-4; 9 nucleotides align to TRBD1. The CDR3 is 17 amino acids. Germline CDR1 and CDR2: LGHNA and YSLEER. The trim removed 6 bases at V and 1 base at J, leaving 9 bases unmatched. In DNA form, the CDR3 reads TGCGCCAGCAGGGCACAGGGGGCGGTAGGAACTAATGAAAAACTGTTTTTT. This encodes CASRAQGAVGTNEKLFF.

Written as DNA, the CDR3 is TGTGCCAGCAGCCCCGCGGGGAAGGGCAATCAGCCCCAGCATTTT. It translates to CASSPAGKGNQPQHF. The chain uses TRBV28 and TRBJ1-5; no clear D gene. CDR3 length equals 15 residues. V gave up 6 bases and J gave up 2 bases, with 14 bases separating them. CDR1 and CDR2 from the germline V gene are MDHEN and SYDVKM.

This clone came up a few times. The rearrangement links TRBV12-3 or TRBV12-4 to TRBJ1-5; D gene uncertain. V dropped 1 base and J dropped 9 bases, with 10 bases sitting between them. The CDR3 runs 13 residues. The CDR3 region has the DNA TGTGCCAGCAGTTTAGTCGGGGAATCGCCCCAGCATTTT. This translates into CASSLVGESPQHF.

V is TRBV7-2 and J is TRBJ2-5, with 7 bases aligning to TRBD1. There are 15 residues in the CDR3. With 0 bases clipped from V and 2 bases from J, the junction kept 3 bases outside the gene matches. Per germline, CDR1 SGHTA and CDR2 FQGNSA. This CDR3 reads CASSLAPGQQETQYF. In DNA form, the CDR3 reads TGTGCCAGCAGCTTAGCACCGGGACAGCAAGAGACCCAGTACTTC.

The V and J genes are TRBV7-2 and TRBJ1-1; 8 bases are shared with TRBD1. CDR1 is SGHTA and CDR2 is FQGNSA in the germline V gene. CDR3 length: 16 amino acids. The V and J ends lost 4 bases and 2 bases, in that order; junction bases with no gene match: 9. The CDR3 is CASSSQPTGGNTEAFF. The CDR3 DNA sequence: TGTGCCAGCAGCTCCCAGCCCACAGGGGGTAACACTGAAGCTTTCTTT.

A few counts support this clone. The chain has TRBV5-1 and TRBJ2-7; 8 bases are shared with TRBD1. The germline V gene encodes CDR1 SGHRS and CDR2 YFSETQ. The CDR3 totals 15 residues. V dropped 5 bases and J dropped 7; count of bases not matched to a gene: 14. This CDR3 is CASRPGTGASGEQYF. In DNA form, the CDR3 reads TGCGCCAGCAGGCCCGGGACAGGTGCTTCGGGAGAGCAGTACTTC.

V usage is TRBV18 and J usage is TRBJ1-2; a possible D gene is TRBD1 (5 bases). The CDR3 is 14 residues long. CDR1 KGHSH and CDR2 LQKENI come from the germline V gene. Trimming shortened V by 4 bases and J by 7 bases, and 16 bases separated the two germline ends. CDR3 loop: CASSLRLQGLGYTF. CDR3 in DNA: TGTGCCAGCTCACTACGACTTCAGGGACTTGGCTACACCTTC.

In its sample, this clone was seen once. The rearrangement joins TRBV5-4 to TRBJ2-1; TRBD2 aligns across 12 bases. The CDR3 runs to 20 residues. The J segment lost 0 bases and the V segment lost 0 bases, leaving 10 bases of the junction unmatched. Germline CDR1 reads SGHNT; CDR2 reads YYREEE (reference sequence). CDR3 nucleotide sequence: TGTGCCAGCAGCTTGGCCGGGCTAGCGGGAGGGGATACCTCCTACAATGAGCAGTTCTTC. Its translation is CASSLAGLAGGDTSYNEQFF. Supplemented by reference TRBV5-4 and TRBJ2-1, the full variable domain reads ETGVTQSPTHLIKTRGQQVTLRCSSQSGHNTVSWYQQALGQGPQFIFQYYREEENGRGNFPPRFSGLQFPNYSSELNVNALELDDSALYLCASSLAGLAGGDTSYNEQFFGPGTRLTVL.

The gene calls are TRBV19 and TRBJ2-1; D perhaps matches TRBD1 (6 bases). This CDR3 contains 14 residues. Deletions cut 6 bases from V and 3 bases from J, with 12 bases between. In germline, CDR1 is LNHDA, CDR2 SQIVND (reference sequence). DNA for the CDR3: TGTGCCAGTAGCACAGGGATAGGCTACAATGAGCAGTTCTTC. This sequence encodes CASSTGIGYNEQFF.

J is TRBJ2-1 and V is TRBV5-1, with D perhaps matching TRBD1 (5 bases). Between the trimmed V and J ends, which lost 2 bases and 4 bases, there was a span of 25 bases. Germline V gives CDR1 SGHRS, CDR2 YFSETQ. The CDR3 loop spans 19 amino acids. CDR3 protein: CASSFSQYKGPRGYNEQFF. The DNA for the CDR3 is TGCGCCAGCAGCTTTAGTCAATACAAGGGGCCCCGTGGGTACAATGAGCAGTTCTTC. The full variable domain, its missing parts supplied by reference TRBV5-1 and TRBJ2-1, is KAGVTQTPRYLIKTRGQQVTLSCSPISGHRSVSWYQQTPGQGLQFLFEYFSETQRNKGNFPGRFSGRQFSNSRSEMNVSTLELGDSALYLCASSFSQYKGPRGYNEQFFGPGTRLTVL.